This TCR beta chain was profiled in a study of T cell repertoires in cytomegalovirus infection. Study-level background: Public TCR beta signatures indicated both CMV infection and matching HLA type.

TCRdb processed the reads anew with MiXCR; each CDR3 protein has one entry. The repertoire includes 830,000 or so distinct CDR3 sequences, approximately 32% of them detected once, and around 12% sits in the top ten. Germline V gene lookup returns CDR1 SGHAT and CDR2 FQNNGV. With 0 bases removed from V and 3 bases from J, the gap between germline ends came to 11 bases. CDR3 length: 15 amino acids. Note on this clonotype: Antigen: not known.

V is TRBV11-2 and J is TRBJ1-1; no clear D. Sequenced here: cultured CD8+ T cells from PBMCs, sampled from culture after CMV antigen stimulation. This sequence originates from a human donor in good health (CMV status not recorded). Some clones in this sample may be carry-over from other donors' samples. This CDR3 reads CASSLDGLEDTEAFF. The CDR3 DNA is TGTGCCAGCAGCTTAGATGGACTCGAGGACACTGAAGCTTTCTTT.